Listed below are T cell receptor beta chains from one sample, sequenced in a study of blood T cell repertoires in COVID-19. Some clones are missing from TCRdb's copy, which holds only in-frame ones; the method was immunoSEQ multiplex PCR. The data hold a few hundred thousand clones, with more than 90% observed a single time. The material sequenced was peripheral blood. The receptors were gathered from a person under 35 with COVID-19, enrolled during active disease. Both conserved end residues are trimmed from each CDR3.

cdr3_aa j_call v_call
ASSIGGGVYNEQF TRBJ2-1 TRBV19
ASSPRVESGANVLT TRBJ2-6 TRBV7-9
ASSENSVGNQPQH TRBJ1-5 TRBV7-2
SVASSGNTIY TRBJ1-3 TRBV29-1
ASSHPREVGNQPQH TRBJ1-5 TRBV19
ASSPGTADEQY TRBJ2-7 TRBV18
ASQAAGNTEAF TRBJ1-1 TRBV3-1/TRBV3-2
ASSSRVSGTVYNEQF TRBJ2-1 TRBV27
ASTPTGSGSPYEQY TRBJ2-7 TRBV25-1
ASSPRQGTFATNEKLF TRBJ1-4 TRBV18
ASSIGPRFGHYTEAF TRBJ1-1 TRBV19
ASITSVKNTEAF TRBJ1-1 TRBV2
ATSGDSGEQY TRBJ2-3 TRBV24-1
ASSLSGLPTDTQY TRBJ2-3 TRBV27
ASRGTGFNYGYT TRBJ1-2 TRBV28
ASSLPMSGGTEAF TRBJ1-1 TRBV28
ASSGGLAGKETQY TRBJ2-5 TRBV25-1
ASSSRLAASHHNEQF TRBJ2-1 TRBV7-9